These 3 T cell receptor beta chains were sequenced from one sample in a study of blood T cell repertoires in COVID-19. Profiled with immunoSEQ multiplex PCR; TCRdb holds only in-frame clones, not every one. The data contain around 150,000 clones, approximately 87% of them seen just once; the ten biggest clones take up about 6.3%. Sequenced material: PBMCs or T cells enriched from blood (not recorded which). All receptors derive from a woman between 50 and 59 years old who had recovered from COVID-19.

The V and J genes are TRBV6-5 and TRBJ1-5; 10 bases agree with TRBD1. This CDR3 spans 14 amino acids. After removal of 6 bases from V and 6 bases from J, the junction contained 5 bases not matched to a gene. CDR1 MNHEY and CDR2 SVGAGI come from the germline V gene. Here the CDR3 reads CASSGTGEGQPQHF. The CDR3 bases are TGTGCCAGCAGCGGGACAGGGGAGGGTCAGCCCCAGCATTTT.

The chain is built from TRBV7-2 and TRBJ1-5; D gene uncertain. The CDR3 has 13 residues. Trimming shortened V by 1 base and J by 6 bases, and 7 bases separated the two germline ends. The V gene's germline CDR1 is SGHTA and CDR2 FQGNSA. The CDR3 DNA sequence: TGTGCCAGCAGCTTAGGGTGGAGTCAGCCCCAGCATTTT. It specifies CASSLGWSQPQHF.

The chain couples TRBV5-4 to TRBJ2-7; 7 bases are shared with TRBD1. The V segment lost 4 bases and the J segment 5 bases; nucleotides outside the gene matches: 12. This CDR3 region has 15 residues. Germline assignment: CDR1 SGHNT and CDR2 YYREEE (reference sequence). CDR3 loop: CASSHRDSWNHEQYF. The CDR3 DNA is TGTGCCAGCAGCCACCGGGACAGTTGGAATCACGAGCAGTACTTC.